These 25 T cell receptor beta chains were all obtained from the same sample, sequenced in a study of cytomegalovirus exposure and HLA in healthy donors. Primers included in the PCR were 60 Vbeta and 13 Jbeta primers. Sequencing used immunoSEQ multiplex PCR; TCRdb keeps in-frame clones, though not all of them. The sample lists around 100,000 clones; under 80% were seen once. The sequenced material came from PBMCs. The source is a man aged 40-49 years in good health and CMV-seronegative.

The chain has TRBV28 and TRBJ1-1, with D possibly matching TRBD1 (6 bases). The V gene's germline CDR1 is MDHEN and CDR2 SYDVKM. This CDR3 is built from 11 residues. The V end lost 3 bases, the J end lost 14 bases, and 13 bases lay between the germline ends. CDR3 region: CASSFLTGAFF. The CDR3 nucleotides read TGTGCCAGCAGTTTCTTGACAGGTGCGTTCTTT.

This chain joins TRBV6-5 and TRBJ2-7; 9 positions match TRBD2. Germline-derived CDR1 and CDR2 are MNHEY and SVGAGI. The CDR3 runs 15 residues. The V segment lost 6 bases and the J segment 3 bases; nucleotides outside the gene matches: 9. CDR3 sequence reads: CASRDSGGPIYEQYF. The CDR3, as DNA: TGTGCCAGCAGGGATAGCGGGGGCCCCATCTACGAGCAGTACTTC.

This chain joins TRBV6-1 and TRBJ1-5, with TRBD1 as a possible D gene (6 bases). Trimming shortened V by 2 bases and J by 4 bases, and 15 bases separated the two germline ends. There are 16 residues in the CDR3. The germline CDR1 and CDR2 sequences are MNHNS and SASEGT. CDR3 sequence reads: CASSELSTGSNQPQHF. The CDR3 DNA reads as TGTGCCAGCAGTGAATTGAGTACAGGGAGTAATCAGCCCCAGCATTTT.

The gene calls are TRBV7-2 and TRBJ1-4; D possibly corresponds to TRBD1 (6 bases). From germline, CDR1 is SGHTA and CDR2 FQGNSA. V lost 4 bases to trimming and J lost 4 bases, with 16 bases between them. CDR3 length: 16 residues. CDR3 coding DNA: TGTGCCAGCAGCTCTAAAAAGAGGGGGGGTAATGAAAAACTGTTTTTT. Amino acids: CASSSKKRGGNEKLFF.

To note about this clone: An end of the junction differs from the germline gene, which may be a read error. The J gene is TRBJ2-3, the V gene TRBV6-6; possible D gene TRBD2, 5 bases. Germline loops: CDR1 MNHNY, CDR2 SVGAGI (reference sequence). This CDR3 spans 15 amino acids. The CDR3 DNA is TGTGCCAGCAGTTACTCAATCCCTAGCAAAGATACGCAGTATTTT. Residues: CASSYSIPSKDTQYF.

V usage is TRBV28 and J usage is TRBJ1-2, with D possibly TRBD1 on 5 matching bases. V gave up 3 bases and J gave up 4 bases, with 21 bases separating them. The CDR3 length is 17 residues. Germline lookup yields CDR1 MDHEN and CDR2 SYDVKM. CDR3 DNA: TGTGCCAGCAGTTTGGGGGGATTGAGCGGCCGCGTCTATGGCTACACCTTC. Its protein is CASSLGGLSGRVYGYTF.

This clone was observed a handful of times. The chain has TRBV19 and TRBJ1-1, with unresolved D. CDR1 is LNHDA and CDR2 is SQIVND in the germline V gene (reference sequence). The V gene lost 4 bases and the J gene lost 1 base, with 7 bases spanning the gap. The CDR3 sequence is 13 residues long. CDR3 nucleotide sequence: TGTGCCAGTAGTACGACAAGGAACACTGAAGCTTTCTTT. It encodes CASSTTRNTEAFF.

This clone counts as medium-sized. V is TRBV6-5 and J is TRBJ1-5; D gene uncertain. V lost 0 bases and J lost 3, with 9 bases in between. The CDR3 runs to 15 residues. Germline V gene lookup returns CDR1 MNHEY and CDR2 SVGAGI. The CDR3: CASSYSSTVNQPQHF. For the CDR3, the DNA is TGTGCCAGCAGTTACTCGAGTACAGTCAATCAGCCCCAGCATTTT.

This chain uses TRBV7-2 with TRBJ1-6, with D maybe TRBD1 (5 bases). The germline gives CDR1 SGHTA, CDR2 FQGNSA. With 2 bases removed from V and 10 bases from J, the gap between germline ends came to 15 bases. This CDR3 contains 15 residues. CDR3 sequence: CASSLKPGGGSPLHF. The CDR3 DNA follows: TGTGCCAGCAGCTTAAAACCCGGGGGGGGATCACCCCTCCACTTT.

The rearrangement joins TRBV6-5 to TRBJ1-1; D may be TRBD1 (5 bases). In germline, CDR1 is MNHEY, CDR2 SVGAGI. Between the trimmed V and J ends, which lost 0 bases and 1 base, there was a span of 9 bases. The CDR3 has 15 amino acids. The CDR3 DNA reads TGTGCCAGCAGTTACTCGGGGCGGCCGAACACTGAAGCTTTCTTT. As protein: CASSYSGRPNTEAFF.

The chain uses TRBV5-6 and TRBJ2-3, with D possibly being TRBD1 (6 bases). This CDR3 spans 15 amino acids. Germline assignment: CDR1 SGHDT and CDR2 YYEEEE. Trimming took 4 bases from V and 1 from J, leaving 13 bases between them. This CDR3 reads CASSEQGPGTDTQYF. Written as DNA, the CDR3 is TGTGCCAGCAGCGAACAGGGTCCGGGCACAGATACGCAGTATTTT.

The chain employs TRBV9 and TRBJ2-7; D may be TRBD2 (6 bases). The CDR3 covers 16 residues. The V and J ends lost 4 bases and 2 bases respectively, with 19 bases between them. Germline V gene data show CDR1 as SGDLS and CDR2 as YYNGEE. CDR3: CASSPLARGAPYEQYF. The CDR3 DNA reads TGTGCCAGCAGCCCGCTAGCGAGGGGCGCTCCCTACGAGCAGTACTTC.

The chain couples TRBV5-1 to TRBJ2-5; 8 bases are a match to TRBD2. Looked up from germline, CDR1 is SGHRS and CDR2 is YFSETQ. There are 15 residues in the CDR3. V lost 0 bases to trimming and J lost 3 bases; unmatched junction nucleotides: 4. The CDR3 region is CASSLAGLVEETQYF. DNA of the CDR3: TGCGCCAGCAGCTTGGCGGGACTAGTTGAAGAGACCCAGTACTTC.

This clone was picked up one time. The rearrangement uses TRBV7-9 and TRBJ1-6; 8 bases line up with TRBD1. The CDR3 contains 14 residues. V shed 3 bases and J 10 bases; nucleotides not matched to a gene: 5. Germline CDR1 and CDR2: SEHNR and FQNEAQ (reference sequence). In nucleotides, the CDR3 is TGTGCCAGCAGCTTGGGACAGGATATCTCACCCCTCCACTTT. Amino acid sequence: CASSLGQDISPLHF.

The V and J genes are TRBV27 and TRBJ1-1; 7 nucleotides match TRBD1. Germline values: CDR1 MNHEY, CDR2 SMNVEV (reference sequence). The CDR3 is made up of 14 amino acids. J gave up 8 bases and V 4 bases, and 10 bases lay outside the gene matches. CDR3 residues: CASSSYRGSLEAFF. The CDR3 DNA sequence: TGTGCCAGCAGTTCTTACAGGGGTAGCTTGGAAGCTTTCTTT.

This chain links TRBV30 with TRBJ1-6; D perhaps matches TRBD1 (5 bases). V lost 0 bases to trimming and J lost 10 bases, with 7 bases between them. The CDR3 runs to 12 residues. Germline loops: CDR1 GTSNPN, CDR2 SVGIG (reference sequence). CDR3 DNA: TGTGCCTGGAGTGTTGGGGGGTCACCCCTCCACTTT. Translation gives CAWSVGGSPLHF.

This clone has a handful of counts. V and J are TRBV4-3 and TRBJ1-2; no definite D call. The germline CDR1 and CDR2 sequences are LGHNA and YSLEER. This CDR3 is built from 16 residues. V was pared by 1 base and J by 3 bases, with 15 bases between. The chain's CDR3 is CASSQGLKISYYGYTF. The CDR3 coding sequence is TGCGCCAGCAGCCAAGGATTGAAGATCAGTTACTATGGCTACACCTTC.

With respect to this clone: A read error may produce the germline difference seen at one junction end. Other nucleotide sequences in the sample specify the same CDR3. The rearrangement uses TRBV19 and TRBJ1-6; 11 nucleotides align to TRBD1. Germline CDR1 is LNHDA and CDR2 is SQIVND (reference sequence). CDR3 length: 16 amino acids. The CDR3 is CASSKTTGQGDSPLHF. The CDR3 DNA is TGTGCCAGTAGTAAAACAACGGGACAGGGGGATTCCCCCCTCCACTTT.

This sequence joins TRBV15 and TRBJ1-5; D is ambiguous. From germline, CDR1 is LNHNV and CDR2 YYDKDF (reference sequence). Trimming shortened V by 0 bases and J by 6 bases, and 18 bases separated the two germline ends. The CDR3 totals 17 residues. CDR3 in amino acids: CATSRDEPRPFGQPQHF. The CDR3 nucleotides are TGTGCCACCAGCAGAGATGAACCCAGGCCCTTTGGTCAGCCCCAGCATTTT.

This clone was counted a few times. The rearrangement uses TRBV4-3 and TRBJ1-1, with D unresolved. V gave up 0 bases and J gave up 1 base, with 21 bases separating them. Per germline, CDR1 LGHNA and CDR2 YSLEER. This CDR3 is built from 19 residues. The CDR3 loop is CASSQDPPTVGIGNTEAFF. In DNA, the CDR3 is TGCGCCAGCAGCCAAGATCCACCAACGGTCGGGATCGGGAACACTGAAGCTTTCTTT.

This chain links TRBV7-9 with TRBJ1-3; TRBD1 agrees at 9 bases. The germline CDR1 and CDR2 sequences are SEHNR and FQNEAQ (reference sequence). The CDR3 is 15 amino acids. V lost 6 bases and J lost 2; bases outside the gene matches: 5. CDR3 protein: CASSLRQGAGNTIYF. In DNA form, the CDR3 reads TGTGCCAGCAGTCTTAGACAGGGGGCTGGAAACACCATATATTTT.

V is TRBV2 and J is TRBJ2-7; the match to TRBD1 covers 9 bases. The J segment lost 2 bases and the V segment lost 0 bases, leaving 11 bases of the junction unmatched. This CDR3 comprises 18 residues. Germline CDR1 is SNHLY and CDR2 is FYNNEI. CDR3 nucleotides: TGTGCCAGCAGTGAAGCCGGGACAGGGTTTCACGTCCCCTACGAGCAGTACTTC. This sequence encodes CASSEAGTGFHVPYEQYF.

The chain employs TRBV6-4 and TRBJ2-1, with a possible D match to TRBD1 (6 bases). The germline V gene encodes CDR1 MRHNA and CDR2 SNTAGT. Trimming shortened V by 5 bases and J by 4 bases, and 12 bases separated the two germline ends. The CDR3 sequence is 14 residues long. CDR3: CASSRDRNYNEQFF. CDR3 in DNA: TGTGCCAGCAGTCGAGACAGGAATTACAATGAGCAGTTCTTC.

The chain recombines TRBV4-1 with TRBJ2-3; 7 bases align to TRBD2. The CDR3 length is 15 residues. Unmatched junction bases numbered 4, after V lost 0 bases and J lost 4 bases. Germline CDR1 reads MGHRA; CDR2 reads YSYEKL. In DNA, the CDR3 is TGCGCCAGCAGCCAAGATCGGGGGGTATCAGATACGCAGTATTTT. Translated, it gives CASSQDRGVSDTQYF.

A note on this clone: The junction shows a germline mismatch at one end, possibly a read error. The chain has TRBV5-4 and TRBJ2-7; TRBD2 aligns across 9 bases. The CDR3 is made up of 14 amino acids. In germline, CDR1 is SGHNT, CDR2 YYREEE (reference sequence). CDR3 coding DNA: TGTACCAGCAGCGTGGCGGGGGGGACCTACGAGCAGTACTTC. This codes for CTSSVAGGTYEQYF.